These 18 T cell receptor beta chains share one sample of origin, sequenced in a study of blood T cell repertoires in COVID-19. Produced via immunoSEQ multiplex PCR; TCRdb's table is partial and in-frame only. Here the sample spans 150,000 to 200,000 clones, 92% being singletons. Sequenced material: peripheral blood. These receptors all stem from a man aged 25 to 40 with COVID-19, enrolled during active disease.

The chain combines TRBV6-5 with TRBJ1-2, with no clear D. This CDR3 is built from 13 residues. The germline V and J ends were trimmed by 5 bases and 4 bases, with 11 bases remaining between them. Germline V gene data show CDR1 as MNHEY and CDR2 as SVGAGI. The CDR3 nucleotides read TGTGCCAGCAGTACGCGACTGGCCTATGGCTACACCTTC. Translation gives CASSTRLAYGYTF.

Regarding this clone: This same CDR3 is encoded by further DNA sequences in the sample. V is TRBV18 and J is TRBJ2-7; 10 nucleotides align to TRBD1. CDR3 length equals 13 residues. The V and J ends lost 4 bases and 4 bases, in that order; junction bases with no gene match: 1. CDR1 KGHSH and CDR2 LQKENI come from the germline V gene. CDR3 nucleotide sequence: TGTGCCAGCTCACTGGGACAGGGGTACGAGCAGTACTTC. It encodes CASSLGQGYEQYF.

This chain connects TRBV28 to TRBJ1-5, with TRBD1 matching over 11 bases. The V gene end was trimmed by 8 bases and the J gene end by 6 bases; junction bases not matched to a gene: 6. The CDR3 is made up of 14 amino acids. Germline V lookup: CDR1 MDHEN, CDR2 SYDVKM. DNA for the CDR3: TGTGCCAGCGGCAGGACAGGGGGCATTCAGCCCCAGCATTTT. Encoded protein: CASGRTGGIQPQHF.

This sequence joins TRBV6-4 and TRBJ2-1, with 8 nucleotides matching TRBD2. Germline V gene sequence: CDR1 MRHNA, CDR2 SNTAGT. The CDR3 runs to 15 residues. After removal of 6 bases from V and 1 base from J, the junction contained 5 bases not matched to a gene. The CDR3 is CASRQLAASYNEQFF. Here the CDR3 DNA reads TGTGCCAGCAGACAACTAGCGGCTTCCTACAATGAGCAGTTCTTC.

CDR3 nucleotides: TGTGCCAGCTCACAAAATCCGGGACAGGGTTATACTAATGAAAAACTGTTTTTT. It is translated as CASSQNPGQGYTNEKLFF. J is TRBJ1-4 and V is TRBV18; 9 bases are a match to TRBD1. Germline loops: CDR1 KGHSH, CDR2 LQKENI. The length of the CDR3 is 18 residues. Trimming cost V 4 bases and J 2 bases; bases outside gene matches: 11.

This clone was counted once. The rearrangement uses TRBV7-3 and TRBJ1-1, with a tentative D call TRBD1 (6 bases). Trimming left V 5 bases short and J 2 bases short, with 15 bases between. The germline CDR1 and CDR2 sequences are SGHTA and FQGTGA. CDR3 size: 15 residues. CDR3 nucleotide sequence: TGTGCCAGCAGCCTCTATCCGGGACACAACACTGAAGCTTTCTTT. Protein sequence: CASSLYPGHNTEAFF. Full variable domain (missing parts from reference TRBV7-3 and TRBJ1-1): GAGVSQTPSNKVTEKGKYVELRCDPISGHTALYWYRQSLGQGPEFLIYFQGTGAADDSGLPNDRFFAVRPEGSVSTLKIQRTERGDSAVYLCASSLYPGHNTEAFFGQGTRLTVV.

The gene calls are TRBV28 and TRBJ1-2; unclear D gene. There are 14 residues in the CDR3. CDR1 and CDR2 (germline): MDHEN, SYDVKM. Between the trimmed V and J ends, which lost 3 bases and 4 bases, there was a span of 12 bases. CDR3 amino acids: CASSLYPDVYGYTF. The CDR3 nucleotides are TGTGCCAGCAGTTTGTACCCAGATGTCTATGGCTACACCTTC.

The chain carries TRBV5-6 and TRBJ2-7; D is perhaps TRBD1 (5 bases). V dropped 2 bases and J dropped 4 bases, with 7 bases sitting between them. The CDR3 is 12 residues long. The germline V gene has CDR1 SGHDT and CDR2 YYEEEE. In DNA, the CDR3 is TGTGCCAGCAGCTTCCAGGGATACGAGCAGTACTTC. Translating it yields CASSFQGYEQYF. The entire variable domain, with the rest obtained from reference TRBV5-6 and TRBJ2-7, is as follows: DAGVTQSPTHLIKTRGQQVTLRCSPKSGHDTVSWYQQALGQGPQFIFQYYEEEERQRGNFPDRFSGHQFPNYSSELNVNALLLGDSALYLCASSFQGYEQYFGPGTRLTVT.

As DNA, the CDR3 is TGCGCCAGCAGCTACGGACAGGGGGGGTACAATGAGCAGTTCTTC. It codes for CASSYGQGGYNEQFF. V usage is TRBV5-1 and J usage is TRBJ2-1; 10 bases are shared with TRBD1. Germline CDR1 and CDR2: SGHRS and YFSETQ. The CDR3 has 15 residues. The V and J ends lost 3 bases and 4 bases, in that order; junction bases with no gene match: 4.

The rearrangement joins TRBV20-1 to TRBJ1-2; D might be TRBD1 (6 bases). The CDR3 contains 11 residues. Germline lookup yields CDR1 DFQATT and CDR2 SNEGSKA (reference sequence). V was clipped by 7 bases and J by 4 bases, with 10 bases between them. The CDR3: CSGQTGYGYTF. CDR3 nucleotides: TGCAGTGGCCAGACAGGCTATGGCTACACCTTC.

In DNA, the CDR3 is TGTGCCAGTAGTATACCGACAGACACCGGGGAGCTGTTTTTT. Translation gives CASSIPTDTGELFF. The chain couples TRBV19 to TRBJ2-2; D may be TRBD1 (5 bases). V lost 2 bases, J lost 3 bases, and 7 bases lay in between. The CDR3 runs to 14 residues. Germline values: CDR1 LNHDA, CDR2 SQIVND (reference sequence).

In DNA, the CDR3 is TGTGCCAGCAGCTTGTGGGCTGGGGAGCAGTACTTC. Protein product: CASSLWAGEQYF. The chain employs TRBV5-4 and TRBJ2-7; no clear D. CDR1 is SGHNT and CDR2 is YYREEE in the germline V gene (reference sequence). V lost 1 base, J lost 7 bases, and 9 bases lay in between. The CDR3 covers 12 residues.

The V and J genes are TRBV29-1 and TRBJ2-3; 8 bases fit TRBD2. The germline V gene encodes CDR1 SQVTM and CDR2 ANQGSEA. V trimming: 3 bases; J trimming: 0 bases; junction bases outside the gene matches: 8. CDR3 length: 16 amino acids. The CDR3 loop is CSVDGSGGKSTDTQYF. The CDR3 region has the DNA TGCAGCGTTGATGGGAGCGGGGGTAAGAGCACAGATACGCAGTATTTT.

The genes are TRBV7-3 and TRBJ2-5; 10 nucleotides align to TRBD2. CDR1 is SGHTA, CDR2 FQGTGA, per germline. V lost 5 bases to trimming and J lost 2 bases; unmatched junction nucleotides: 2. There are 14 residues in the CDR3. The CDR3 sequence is CASSLAGVQETQYF. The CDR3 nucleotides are TGTGCCAGCAGCCTAGCGGGGGTTCAAGAGACCCAGTACTTC.

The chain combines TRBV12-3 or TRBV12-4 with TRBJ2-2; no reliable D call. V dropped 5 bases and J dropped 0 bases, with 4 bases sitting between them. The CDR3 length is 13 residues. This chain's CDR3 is CASSPTNTGELFF. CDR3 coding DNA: TGTGCCAGCAGTCCTACGAACACCGGGGAGCTGTTTTTT.

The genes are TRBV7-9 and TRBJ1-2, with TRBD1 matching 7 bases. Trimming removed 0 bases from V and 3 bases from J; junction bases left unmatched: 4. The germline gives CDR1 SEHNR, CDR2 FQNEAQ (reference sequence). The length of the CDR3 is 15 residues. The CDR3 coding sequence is TGTGCCAGCAGCTTAGCAGACAGGGCGGACTATGGCTACACCTTC. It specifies CASSLADRADYGYTF.

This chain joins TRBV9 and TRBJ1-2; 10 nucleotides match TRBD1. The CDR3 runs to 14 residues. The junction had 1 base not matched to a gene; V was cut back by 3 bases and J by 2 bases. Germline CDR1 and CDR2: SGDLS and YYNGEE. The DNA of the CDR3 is TGTGCCAGCAGCGAGGGACAGGGGAACTATGGCTACACCTTC. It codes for CASSEGQGNYGYTF.

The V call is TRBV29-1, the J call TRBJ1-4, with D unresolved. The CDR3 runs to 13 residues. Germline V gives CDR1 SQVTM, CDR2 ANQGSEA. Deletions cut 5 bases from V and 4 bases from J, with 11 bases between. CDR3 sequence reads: CSVLMRLNEKLFF. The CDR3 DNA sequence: TGCAGCGTTCTTATGAGACTTAATGAAAAACTGTTTTTT.